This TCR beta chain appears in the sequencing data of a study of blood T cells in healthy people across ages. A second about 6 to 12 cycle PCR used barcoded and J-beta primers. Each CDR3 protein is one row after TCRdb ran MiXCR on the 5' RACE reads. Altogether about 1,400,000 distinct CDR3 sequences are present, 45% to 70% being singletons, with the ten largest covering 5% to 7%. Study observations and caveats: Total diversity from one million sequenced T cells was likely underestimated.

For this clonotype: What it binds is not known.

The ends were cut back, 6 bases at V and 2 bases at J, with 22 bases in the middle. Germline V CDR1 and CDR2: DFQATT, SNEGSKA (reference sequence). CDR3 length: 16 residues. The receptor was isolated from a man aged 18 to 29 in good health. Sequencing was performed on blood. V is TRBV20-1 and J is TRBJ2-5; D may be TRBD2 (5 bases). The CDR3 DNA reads TGCAGTGCCCACTCCGCTGGGTCTGGCGGGCAAGAGACCCAGTACTTC. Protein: CSAHSAGSGGQETQYF.